This T cell receptor beta chain came from a study of identifying expanded T cells in peripheral blood. The table came from immunoSEQ multiplex PCR; TCRdb's copy has only in-frame clones and leaves some out. The top ten hold approximately 3% of the sample, which has fewer than 85,000 clones, about 88% seen once. CDR3 length: 15 amino acids. Trimming stripped 4 bases from V and 6 bases from J, with 16 bases between. CDR1 and CDR2 from the germline V gene are SGHNT and YYREEE (reference sequence). The clonotype originates from a person aged 18-70 years in good health. Sequencing input: blood. The chain couples TRBV5-4 to TRBJ2-2; perhaps D is TRBD1 or TRBD2 (6 bases each). The CDR3 nucleotides are TGTGCCAGCAGCGTGCGGGACAAGGCTCCCGGGGAGCTGTTTTTT. Translating gives CASSVRDKAPGELFF.